This T cell receptor (beta chain) was identified during a study of CD8 T cells in ankylosing spondylitis. General study points: A TCR beta motif of eight highly homologous variants appeared characteristic of ankylosing spondylitis blood. Relatively rare in peripheral blood, disease-linked clones were also CD8+. Reports of some motif variants in reactive arthritis synovial fluid and blood predate this one.

The table lists this clonotype with a few counts. Its specificity is not known. For TCR beta, libraries came from quantitative 5'-RACE with molecular barcodes. MiXCR, run by TCRdb on the 5' RACE reads, gives a single entry per CDR3 protein. Among more than 650,000 distinct CDR3 sequences listed, approximately 10% were seen once. J gave up 3 bases and V 3 bases, and 7 bases lay outside the gene matches. The germline V gene encodes CDR1 SGDLS and CDR2 YYNGEE. The length of the CDR3 is 15 residues. The sequencing sample was made of blood, either unsorted or a sorted T cell fraction (not recorded which). The clonotype originates from a male donor with ankylosing spondylitis. The gene calls are TRBV9 and TRBJ1-2; 8 bases are shared with TRBD1. CDR3 coding DNA: TGTGCCAGCAGCGAACGGACAGGGACGGACTATGGCTACACCTTC. The encoded protein is CASSERTGTDYGYTF.